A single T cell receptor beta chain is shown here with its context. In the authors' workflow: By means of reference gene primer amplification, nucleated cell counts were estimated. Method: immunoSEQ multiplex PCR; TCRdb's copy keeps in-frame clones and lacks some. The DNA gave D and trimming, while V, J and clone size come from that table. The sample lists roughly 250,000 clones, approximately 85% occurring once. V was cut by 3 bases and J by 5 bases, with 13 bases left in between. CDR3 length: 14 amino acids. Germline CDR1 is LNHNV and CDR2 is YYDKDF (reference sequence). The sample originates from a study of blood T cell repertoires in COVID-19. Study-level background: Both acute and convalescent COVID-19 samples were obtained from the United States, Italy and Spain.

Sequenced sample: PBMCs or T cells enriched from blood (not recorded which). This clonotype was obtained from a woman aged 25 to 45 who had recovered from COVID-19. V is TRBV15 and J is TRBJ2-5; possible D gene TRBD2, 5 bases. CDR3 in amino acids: CATSSPEVRETQYF. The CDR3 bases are TGTGCCACCAGCAGTCCGGAGGTCCGGGAGACCCAGTACTTC.